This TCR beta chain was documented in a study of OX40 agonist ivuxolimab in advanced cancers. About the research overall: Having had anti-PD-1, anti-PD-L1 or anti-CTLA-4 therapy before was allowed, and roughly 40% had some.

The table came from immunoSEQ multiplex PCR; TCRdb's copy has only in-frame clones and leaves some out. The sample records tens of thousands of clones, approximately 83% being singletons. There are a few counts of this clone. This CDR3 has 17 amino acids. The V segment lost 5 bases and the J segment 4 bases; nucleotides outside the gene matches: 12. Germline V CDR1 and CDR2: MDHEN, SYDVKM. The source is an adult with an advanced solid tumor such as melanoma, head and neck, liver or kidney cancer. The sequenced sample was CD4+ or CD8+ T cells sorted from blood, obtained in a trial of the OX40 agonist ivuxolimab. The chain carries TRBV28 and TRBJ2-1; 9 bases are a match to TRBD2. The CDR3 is CASSPWDLAGNYNEQFF. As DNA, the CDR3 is TGTGCCAGCAGTCCCTGGGACCTAGCGGGGAATTACAATGAGCAGTTCTTC. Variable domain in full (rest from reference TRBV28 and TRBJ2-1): DVKVTQSSRYLVKRTGEKVFLECVQDMDHENMFWYRQDPGLGLRLIYFSYDVKMKEKGDIPEGYSVSREKKERFSLILESASTNQTSMYLCASSPWDLAGNYNEQFFGPGTRLTVL.